The 17 T cell receptor beta chains presented below share a single source sample, sequenced in a study of shared clonotypes between healthy human individuals. Some clones are missing from TCRdb's copy, which holds only in-frame ones; the method was immunoSEQ multiplex PCR. The data hold some 2.1 million clones, with roughly 94% observed a single time. The material sequenced was naive CD4+ T cells sorted from blood. Subset in this sample: CD45RA+ positively selected. Source of these receptors: a man in his late teens or twenties in good health.

This rearrangement joins TRBV5-1 to TRBJ2-1; possible D gene TRBD1, 5 bases. The germline V gene has CDR1 SGHRS and CDR2 YFSETQ. The CDR3 consists of 13 residues. Trimming took 5 bases from V and 6 from J, leaving 12 bases between them. Here the CDR3 DNA reads TGCGCCAGCAGGAGAGGACAACCCAATGAGCAGTTCTTC. Translating it yields CASRRGQPNEQFF.

DNA of the CDR3: TGTGCCAGCTCACCGACAGGGTCTATTGGAAACACCATATATTTT. Its protein is CASSPTGSIGNTIYF. V usage is TRBV18 and J usage is TRBJ1-3, with 7 bases identical to TRBD1. The CDR3 has 15 residues. The germline V gene encodes CDR1 KGHSH and CDR2 LQKENI. V shed 3 bases, J shed 3 bases, and the junction held 5 bases outside the gene matches.

This chain uses TRBV5-1 with TRBJ1-4, with a weak D call TRBD1 (5 bases). Trimming took 4 bases from V and 7 from J, leaving 14 bases between them. Germline values: CDR1 SGHRS, CDR2 YFSETQ. The CDR3 extends over 14 amino acids. The CDR3 DNA follows: TGCGCCAGCAGCCCCCGAGGGGCCACTGAAAAACTGTTTTTT. This codes for CASSPRGATEKLFF. The entire variable domain, with the rest obtained from reference TRBV5-1 and TRBJ1-4, is as follows: KAGVTQTPRYLIKTRGQQVTLSCSPISGHRSVSWYQQTPGQGLQFLFEYFSETQRNKGNFPGRFSGRQFSNSRSEMNVSTLELGDSALYLCASSPRGATEKLFFGSGTQLSVL.

The chain has TRBV11-2 and TRBJ1-1; D is ambiguous. CDR1 SGHAT and CDR2 FQNNGV come from the germline V gene. This CDR3 has 13 residues. Trimming took off 1 base at V and 7 bases at J, with 10 bases between the two ends. CDR3 sequence reads: CASSLVAGYEAFF. CDR3 nucleotides: TGTGCCAGCAGCTTAGTGGCGGGGTATGAAGCTTTCTTT.

In its sample, this clone was seen once. The rearrangement links TRBV10-3 to TRBJ2-3; 11 bases line up with TRBD2. V was clipped by 4 bases and J by 0 bases; unmatched bases: 6. Germline assignment: CDR1 ENHRY and CDR2 SYGVKD. This CDR3 spans 17 amino acids. CDR3 amino acids: CAISALAGGTSTDTQYF. The CDR3, as DNA: TGTGCCATCAGTGCTCTAGCGGGAGGCACTAGCACAGATACGCAGTATTTT.

This chain links TRBV12-5 with TRBJ2-1; D unclear. Germline CDR1 LGHNT, CDR2 FRNRAP. The CDR3 is made up of 10 amino acids. Trimming removed 7 bases at V and 8 bases at J, with 6 bases between. The CDR3 loop reads CASERYEQFF. Here the CDR3 DNA reads TGTGCTAGTGAACGGTATGAGCAGTTCTTC.

J is TRBJ2-1 and V is TRBV7-2, with D unclear. Germline-derived CDR1 and CDR2 are SGHTA and FQGNSA. The V gene lost 2 bases and the J gene lost 6 bases, with 14 bases spanning the gap. This CDR3 spans 15 amino acids. CDR3: CASSLRAPEPNEQFF. The CDR3 DNA reads TGTGCCAGCAGCTTAAGGGCCCCCGAACCCAATGAGCAGTTCTTC.

The chain employs TRBV7-9 and TRBJ2-1, with 8 nucleotides matching TRBD2. The CDR3 extends over 15 amino acids. J lost 8 bases, V lost 3 bases, and 9 bases had no gene match. Germline V lookup: CDR1 SEHNR, CDR2 FQNEAQ (reference sequence). Here the CDR3 DNA reads TGTGCCAGCAGCTTGTTACTAGCGGTTACAGATGAGCAGTTCTTC. Protein: CASSLLLAVTDEQFF.

Points on this clone: The same CDR3 can be traced to other DNA sequences in this sample. V and J are TRBV30 and TRBJ2-1, with 11 bases identical to TRBD2. Trimming at V came to 0 bases and at J to 5 bases, leaving 3 bases not matched to a gene. The CDR3 consists of 15 residues. Germline CDR1 reads GTSNPN; CDR2 reads SVGIG (reference sequence). The CDR3 loop is CAWSVGTSGNNEQFF. Written as DNA, the CDR3 is TGTGCCTGGAGTGTAGGGACTAGCGGCAACAATGAGCAGTTCTTC.

This chain's CDR3 is CASSLGSRGATEAFF. DNA of the CDR3: TGTGCCAGCAGCCTCGGGAGCAGGGGTGCCACTGAAGCTTTCTTT. This chain links TRBV28 with TRBJ1-1; possible D gene TRBD1, 6 bases. The germline CDR1 and CDR2 sequences are MDHEN and SYDVKM. The CDR3 is made up of 15 amino acids. V was cut by 6 bases and J by 4 bases, with 18 bases left in between.

V usage is TRBV5-1 and J usage is TRBJ2-3; D gene unclear. Germline V gene lookup returns CDR1 SGHRS and CDR2 YFSETQ. This CDR3 spans 17 amino acids. Trimming cost V 3 bases and J 0 bases, with 17 bases left between them. CDR3 region: CASSWNRQRDSTDTQYF. The CDR3 DNA reads as TGCGCCAGCAGCTGGAACCGACAACGCGACAGCACAGATACGCAGTATTTT. Full variable domain (missing parts from reference TRBV5-1 and TRBJ2-3): KAGVTQTPRYLIKTRGQQVTLSCSPISGHRSVSWYQQTPGQGLQFLFEYFSETQRNKGNFPGRFSGRQFSNSRSEMNVSTLELGDSALYLCASSWNRQRDSTDTQYFGPGTRLTVL.

The V gene is TRBV7-8, the J gene TRBJ1-3; perhaps TRBD1 as D (5 bases). This CDR3 region has 15 residues. Trimming took 5 bases from V and 0 from J, leaving 11 bases between them. From germline, CDR1 is SGHVS and CDR2 FQNEAQ. This CDR3 reads CASSTSDISGNTIYF. In DNA, the CDR3 is TGTGCCAGCAGCACCTCGGACATCTCTGGAAACACCATATATTTT.

This clone was seen once. The chain recombines TRBV7-3 with TRBJ2-6; perhaps TRBD1 as D (6 bases). Germline lookup yields CDR1 SGHTA and CDR2 FQGTGA. The CDR3 has 17 amino acids. Trimming left V 3 bases short and J 0 bases short, with 12 bases between. CDR3: CASSLTGPYSGANVLTF. CDR3 nucleotides: TGTGCCAGCAGCTTGACAGGACCATACTCTGGGGCCAACGTCCTGACTTTC.

Concerning this clone: The identical CDR3 is also encoded by other nucleotide sequences in the sample. The CDR3, as DNA: TGCAGCGTTGAGTGGGGGGAAAACACTGAAGCTTTCTTT. It translates to CSVEWGENTEAFF. The chain combines TRBV29-1 with TRBJ1-1; D may be TRBD1 (5 bases). Trimming pared 3 bases from V and 2 bases from J, leaving 10 bases between. The CDR3 has 13 amino acids. The germline V gene encodes CDR1 SQVTM and CDR2 ANQGSEA.

The chain carries TRBV2 and TRBJ1-1; TRBD1 matches 9 bases. Germline V lookup: CDR1 SNHLY, CDR2 FYNNEI. The CDR3 runs to 13 residues. With 10 bases clipped from V and 7 bases from J, the junction kept 10 bases outside the gene matches. This CDR3 reads CANPGQGSGEAFF. CDR3 in DNA: TGTGCCAACCCGGGACAGGGATCCGGTGAAGCTTTCTTT.

The chain links TRBV5-1 to TRBJ1-1; TRBD1 agrees at 11 bases. The trim removed 4 bases at V and 5 bases at J, leaving 7 bases unmatched. Germline-derived CDR1 and CDR2 are SGHRS and YFSETQ. The CDR3 length is 15 residues. The CDR3 nucleotides are TGCGCCAGCAGCGTAGGGACAGGGGGTGAAACTGAAGCTTTCTTT. It encodes CASSVGTGGETEAFF.

The chain has TRBV6-1 and TRBJ1-1; D ambiguous. Deletions cut 2 bases from V and 2 bases from J, with 15 bases between. Germline assignment: CDR1 MNHNS and CDR2 SASEGT. This CDR3 has 16 residues. The CDR3 spells CASSERREPLNTEAFF. In DNA form, the CDR3 reads TGTGCCAGCAGTGAACGAAGGGAACCCCTTAACACTGAAGCTTTCTTT.